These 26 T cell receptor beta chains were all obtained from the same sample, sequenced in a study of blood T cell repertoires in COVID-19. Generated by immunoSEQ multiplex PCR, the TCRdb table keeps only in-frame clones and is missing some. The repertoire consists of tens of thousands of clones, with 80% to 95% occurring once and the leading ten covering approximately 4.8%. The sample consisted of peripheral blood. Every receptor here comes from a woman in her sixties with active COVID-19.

The CDR3, as DNA: TGTGCCAGCAGCAAAGACAGGGGGCGGAGTGGCTACACCTTC. This sequence encodes CASSKDRGRSGYTF. The chain links TRBV21-1 to TRBJ1-2; TRBD1 is the table's D call and was not checked against the DNA. TRBV21-1 is given as a pseudogene. CDR3 length equals 14 residues.

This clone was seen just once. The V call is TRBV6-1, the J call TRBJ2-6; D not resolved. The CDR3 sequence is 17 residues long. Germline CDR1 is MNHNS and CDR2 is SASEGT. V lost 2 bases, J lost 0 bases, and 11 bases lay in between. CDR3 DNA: TGTGCCAGCAGTGAACGTCACAGCAACTCTGGGGCCAACGTCCTGACTTTC. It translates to CASSERHSNSGANVLTF.

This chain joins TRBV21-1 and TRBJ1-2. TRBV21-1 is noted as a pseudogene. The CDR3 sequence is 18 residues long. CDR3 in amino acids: CASSKEFPGGRRNYGYTF. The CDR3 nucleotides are TGTGCCAGCAGCAAAGAGTTTCCCGGGGGTAGGCGTAACTATGGCTACACCTTC.

CDR3 amino acids: CASSFSRLGFDEQFF. The CDR3 coding sequence is TGTGCCAGCAGCTTTTCGAGACTAGGGTTCGATGAGCAGTTCTTC. The chain is built from TRBV4-2 and TRBJ2-1; maybe TRBD2 (6 bases). Germline assignment: CDR1 LGHNA and CDR2 YNFKEQ. Trimming removed 5 bases from V and 8 bases from J, with 19 bases in between. The CDR3 spans 15 residues.

CDR3 sequence reads: CSVAGQGLGRFTEAFF. The CDR3 DNA reads TGCAGCGTTGCAGGACAGGGTCTAGGCAGGTTCACTGAAGCTTTCTTT. The rearrangement uses TRBV29-1 and TRBJ1-1; 8 bases line up with TRBD1. The germline CDR1 and CDR2 sequences are SQVTM and ANQGSEA. The CDR3 extends over 16 amino acids. J was trimmed by 4 bases and V by 4 bases; bases with no gene match: 14.

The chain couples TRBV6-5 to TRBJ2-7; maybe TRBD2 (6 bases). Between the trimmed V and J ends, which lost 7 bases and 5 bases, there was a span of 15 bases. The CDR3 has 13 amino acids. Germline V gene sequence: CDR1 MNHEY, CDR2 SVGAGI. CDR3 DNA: TGTGCCAGCACTCGAGCGGGTGTCAACGAGCAGTACTTC. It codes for CASTRAGVNEQYF.

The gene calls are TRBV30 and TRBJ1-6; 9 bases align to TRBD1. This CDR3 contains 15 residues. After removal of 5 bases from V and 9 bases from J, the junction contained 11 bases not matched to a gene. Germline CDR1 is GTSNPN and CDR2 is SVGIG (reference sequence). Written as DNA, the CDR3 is TGTGCCTGGGGGGAAGTGGGGACAGGGAGTTCACCCCTCCACTTT. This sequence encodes CAWGEVGTGSSPLHF.

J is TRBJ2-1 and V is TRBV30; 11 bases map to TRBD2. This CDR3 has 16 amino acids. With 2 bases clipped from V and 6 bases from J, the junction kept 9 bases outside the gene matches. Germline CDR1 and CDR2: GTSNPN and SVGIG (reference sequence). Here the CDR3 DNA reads TGTGCCTGGAGTTCACCCGGGACTAGCGGAGCCAATGAGCAGTTCTTC. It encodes CAWSSPGTSGANEQFF. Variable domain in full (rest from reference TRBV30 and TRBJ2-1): SQTIHQWPATLVQPVGSPLSLECTVEGTSNPNLYWYRQAAGRGLQLLFYSVGIGQISSEVPQNLSASRPQDRQFILSSKKLLLSDSGFYLCAWSSPGTSGANEQFFGPGTRLTVL.

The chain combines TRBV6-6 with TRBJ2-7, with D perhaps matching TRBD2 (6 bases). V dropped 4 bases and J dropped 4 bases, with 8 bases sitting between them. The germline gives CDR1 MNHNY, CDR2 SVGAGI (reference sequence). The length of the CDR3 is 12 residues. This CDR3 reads CASSSSVYEQYF. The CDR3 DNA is TGTGCCAGCAGTTCTAGCGTTTACGAGCAGTACTTC.

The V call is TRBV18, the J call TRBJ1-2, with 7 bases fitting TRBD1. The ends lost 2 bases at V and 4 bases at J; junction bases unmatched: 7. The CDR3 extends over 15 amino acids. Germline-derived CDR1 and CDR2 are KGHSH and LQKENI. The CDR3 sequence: CASSPEGTDFYGYTF. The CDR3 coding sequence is TGTGCCAGCTCACCAGAGGGGACAGACTTCTATGGCTACACCTTC.

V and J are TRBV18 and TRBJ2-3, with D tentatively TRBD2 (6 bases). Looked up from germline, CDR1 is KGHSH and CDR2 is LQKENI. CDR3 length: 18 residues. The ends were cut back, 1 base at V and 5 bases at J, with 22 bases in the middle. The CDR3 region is CASSPLALSGAVGDTQYF. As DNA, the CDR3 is TGTGCCAGCTCACCACTTGCCCTTAGCGGAGCGGTTGGAGATACGCAGTATTTT.

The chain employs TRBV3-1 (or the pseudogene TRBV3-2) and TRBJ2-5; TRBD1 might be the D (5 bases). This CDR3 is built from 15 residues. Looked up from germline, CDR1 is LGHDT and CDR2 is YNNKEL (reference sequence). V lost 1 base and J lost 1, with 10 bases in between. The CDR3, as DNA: TGTGCCAGCAGCCAAGCGAGGACATTCCAAGAGACCCAGTACTTC. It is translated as CASSQARTFQETQYF.

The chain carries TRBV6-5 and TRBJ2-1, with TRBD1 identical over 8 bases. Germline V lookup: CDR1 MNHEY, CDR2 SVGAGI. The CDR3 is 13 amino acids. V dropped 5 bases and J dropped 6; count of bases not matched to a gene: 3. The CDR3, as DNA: TGTGCCAGCAGTCGGACAGGGCCCAATGAGCAGTTCTTC. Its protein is CASSRTGPNEQFF.

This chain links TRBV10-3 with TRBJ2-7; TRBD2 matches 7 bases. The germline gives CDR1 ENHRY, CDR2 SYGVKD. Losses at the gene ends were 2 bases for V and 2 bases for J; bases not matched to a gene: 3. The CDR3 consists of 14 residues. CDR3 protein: CAISEAGAPYEQYF. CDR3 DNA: TGTGCCATCAGTGAGGCGGGAGCCCCCTACGAGCAGTACTTC.

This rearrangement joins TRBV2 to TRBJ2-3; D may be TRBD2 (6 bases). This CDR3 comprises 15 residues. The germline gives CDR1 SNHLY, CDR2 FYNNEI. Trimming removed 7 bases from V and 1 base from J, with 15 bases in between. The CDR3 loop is CASMLSGLRTDTQYF. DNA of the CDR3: TGTGCCAGCATGCTCTCGGGACTCCGCACAGATACGCAGTATTTT.

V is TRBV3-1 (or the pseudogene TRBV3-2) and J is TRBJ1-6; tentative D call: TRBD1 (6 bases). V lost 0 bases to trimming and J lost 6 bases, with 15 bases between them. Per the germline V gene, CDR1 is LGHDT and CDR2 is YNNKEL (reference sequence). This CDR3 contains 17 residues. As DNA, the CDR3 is TGTGCCAGCAGCCAAGAAGTATGGGGAGGGGGTAATTCACCCCTCCACTTT. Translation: CASSQEVWGGGNSPLHF.

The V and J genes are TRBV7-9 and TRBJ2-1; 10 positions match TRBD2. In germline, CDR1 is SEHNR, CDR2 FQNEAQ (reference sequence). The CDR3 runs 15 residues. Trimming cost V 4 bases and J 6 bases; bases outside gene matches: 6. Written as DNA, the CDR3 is TGTGCCAGCAGCTCCTTAGCGGGAGGTGTCAATGAGCAGTTCTTC. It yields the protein CASSSLAGGVNEQFF.

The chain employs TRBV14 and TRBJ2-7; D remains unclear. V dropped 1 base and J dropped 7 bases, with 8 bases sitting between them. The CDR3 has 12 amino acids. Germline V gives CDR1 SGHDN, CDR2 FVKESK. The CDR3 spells CASSQVSVEQYF. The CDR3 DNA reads TGTGCCAGCAGCCAAGTGTCTGTTGAGCAGTACTTC.

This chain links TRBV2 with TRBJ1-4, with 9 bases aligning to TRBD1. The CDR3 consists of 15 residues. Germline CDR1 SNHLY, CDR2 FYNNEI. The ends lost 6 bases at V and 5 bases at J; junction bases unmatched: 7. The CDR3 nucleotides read TGTGCCAGCAGAAACGGGGACAGGGTAAATGAAAAACTGTTTTTT. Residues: CASRNGDRVNEKLFF. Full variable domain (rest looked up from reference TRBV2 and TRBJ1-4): EPEVTQTPSHQVTQMGQEVILRCVPISNHLYFYWYRQILGQKVEFLVSFYNNEISEKSEIFDDQFSVERPDGSNFTLKIRSTKLEDSAMYFCASRNGDRVNEKLFFGSGTQLSVL.

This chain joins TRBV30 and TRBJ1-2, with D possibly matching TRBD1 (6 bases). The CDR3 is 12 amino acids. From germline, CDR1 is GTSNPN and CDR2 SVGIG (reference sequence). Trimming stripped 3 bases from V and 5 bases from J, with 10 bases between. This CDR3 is CAWSPGQYGYTF. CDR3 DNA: TGTGCCTGGAGCCCTGGACAGTATGGCTACACCTTC. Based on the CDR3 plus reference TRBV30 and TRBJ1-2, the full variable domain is SQTIHQWPATLVQPVGSPLSLECTVEGTSNPNLYWYRQAAGRGLQLLFYSVGIGQISSEVPQNLSASRPQDRQFILSSKKLLLSDSGFYLCAWSPGQYGYTFGSGTRLTVV.

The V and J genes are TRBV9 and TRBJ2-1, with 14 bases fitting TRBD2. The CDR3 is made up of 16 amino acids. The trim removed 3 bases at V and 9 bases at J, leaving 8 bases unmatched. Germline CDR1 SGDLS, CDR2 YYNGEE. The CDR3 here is CASSGGLAGVWGEQFF. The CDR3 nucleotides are TGTGCCAGCAGCGGGGGACTAGCGGGAGTGTGGGGTGAGCAGTTCTTC.

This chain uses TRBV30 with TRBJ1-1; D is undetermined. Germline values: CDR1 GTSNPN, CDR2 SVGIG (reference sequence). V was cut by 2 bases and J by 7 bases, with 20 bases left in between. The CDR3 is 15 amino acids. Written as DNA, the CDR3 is TGTGCCTGGAGTCGAGGAAAAAAGCTTGAGGTTGAAGCTTTCTTT. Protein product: CAWSRGKKLEVEAFF. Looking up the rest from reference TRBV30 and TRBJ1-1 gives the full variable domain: SQTIHQWPATLVQPVGSPLSLECTVEGTSNPNLYWYRQAAGRGLQLLFYSVGIGQISSEVPQNLSASRPQDRQFILSSKKLLLSDSGFYLCAWSRGKKLEVEAFFGQGTRLTVV.

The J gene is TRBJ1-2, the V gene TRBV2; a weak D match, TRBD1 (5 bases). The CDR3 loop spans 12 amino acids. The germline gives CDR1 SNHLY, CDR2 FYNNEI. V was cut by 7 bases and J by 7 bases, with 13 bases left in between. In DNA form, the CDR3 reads TGTGCCAGCATTTCAGGCGGGGGTGGCTACACCTTC. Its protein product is CASISGGGGYTF.

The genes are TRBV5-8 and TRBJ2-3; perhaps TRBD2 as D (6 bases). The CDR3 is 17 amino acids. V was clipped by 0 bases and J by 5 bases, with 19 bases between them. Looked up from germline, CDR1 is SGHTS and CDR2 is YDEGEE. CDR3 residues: CASSLARGAGYEDTQYF. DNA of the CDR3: TGTGCCAGCAGCTTGGCCCGGGGCGCGGGGTATGAAGATACGCAGTATTTT.

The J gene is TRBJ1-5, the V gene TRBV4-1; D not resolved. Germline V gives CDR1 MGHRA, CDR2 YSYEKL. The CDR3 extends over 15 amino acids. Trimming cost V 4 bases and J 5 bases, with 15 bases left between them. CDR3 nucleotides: TGCGCCAGCAGCCGTGAGCTGTCGCGAGATCAGCCCCAGCATTTT. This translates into CASSRELSRDQPQHF.

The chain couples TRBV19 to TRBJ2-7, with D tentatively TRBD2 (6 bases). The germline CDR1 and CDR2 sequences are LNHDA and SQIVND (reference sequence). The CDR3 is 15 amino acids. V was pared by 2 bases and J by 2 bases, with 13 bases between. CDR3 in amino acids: CASSILGTPTYEQYF. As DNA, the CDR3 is TGTGCCAGTAGTATACTCGGGACTCCGACCTACGAGCAGTACTTC.